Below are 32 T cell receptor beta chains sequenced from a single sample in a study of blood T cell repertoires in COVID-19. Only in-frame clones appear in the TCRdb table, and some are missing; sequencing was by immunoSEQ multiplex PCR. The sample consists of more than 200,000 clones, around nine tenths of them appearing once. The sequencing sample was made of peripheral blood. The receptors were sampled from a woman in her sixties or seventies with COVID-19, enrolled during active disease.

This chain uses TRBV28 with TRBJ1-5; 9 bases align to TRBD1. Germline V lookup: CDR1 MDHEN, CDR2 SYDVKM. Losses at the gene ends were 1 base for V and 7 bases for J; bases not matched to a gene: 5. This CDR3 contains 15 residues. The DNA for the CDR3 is TGTGCCAGCAGTTTATCGGGACAGGGAAGGCAGCCCCAGCATTTT. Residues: CASSLSGQGRQPQHF.

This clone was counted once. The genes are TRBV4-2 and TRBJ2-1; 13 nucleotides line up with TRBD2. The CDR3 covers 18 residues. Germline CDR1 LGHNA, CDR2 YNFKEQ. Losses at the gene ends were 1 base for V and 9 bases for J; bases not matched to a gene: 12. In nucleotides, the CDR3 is TGTGCCAGCAGCCAAGGAGTTATCCTGGGACTAGCGGGATCTGAGCAGTTCTTC. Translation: CASSQGVILGLAGSEQFF.

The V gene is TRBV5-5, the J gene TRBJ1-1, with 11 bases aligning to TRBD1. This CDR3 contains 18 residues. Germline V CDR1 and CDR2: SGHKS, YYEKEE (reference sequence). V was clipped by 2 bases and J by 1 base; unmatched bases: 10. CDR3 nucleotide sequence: TGTGCCAGCAGCTTATTAATCCGGGACAGGGGGTGGAACACTGAAGCTTTCTTT. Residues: CASSLLIRDRGWNTEAFF.

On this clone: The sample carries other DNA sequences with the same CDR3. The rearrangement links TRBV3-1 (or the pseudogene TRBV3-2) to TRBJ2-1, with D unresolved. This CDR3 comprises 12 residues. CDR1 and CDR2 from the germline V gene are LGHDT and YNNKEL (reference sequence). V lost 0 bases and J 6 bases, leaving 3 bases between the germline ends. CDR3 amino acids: CASSQDRNEQFF. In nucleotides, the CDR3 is TGTGCCAGCAGCCAAGATCGCAATGAGCAGTTCTTC.

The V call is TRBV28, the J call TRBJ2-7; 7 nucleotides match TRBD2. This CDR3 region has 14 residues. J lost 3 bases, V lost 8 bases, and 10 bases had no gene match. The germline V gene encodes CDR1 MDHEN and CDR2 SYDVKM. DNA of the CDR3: TGTGCCAGCTTGACGGGGGGAGAGGGCTACGAGCAGTACTTC. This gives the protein CASLTGGEGYEQYF.

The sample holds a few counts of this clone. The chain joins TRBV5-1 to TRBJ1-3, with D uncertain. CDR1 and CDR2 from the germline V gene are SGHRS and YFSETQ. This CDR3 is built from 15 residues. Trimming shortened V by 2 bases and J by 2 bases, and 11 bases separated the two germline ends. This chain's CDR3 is CASSLTSLPGNTIYF. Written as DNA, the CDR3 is TGCGCCAGCAGCTTAACTTCCCTCCCTGGAAACACCATATATTTT.

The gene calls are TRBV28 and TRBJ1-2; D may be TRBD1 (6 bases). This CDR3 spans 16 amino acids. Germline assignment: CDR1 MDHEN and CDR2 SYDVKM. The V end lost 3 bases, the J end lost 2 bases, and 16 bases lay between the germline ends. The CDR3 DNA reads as TGTGCCAGCAGTTTCGGAGCAAGGGGGAGAAACTATGGCTACACCTTC. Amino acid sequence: CASSFGARGRNYGYTF.

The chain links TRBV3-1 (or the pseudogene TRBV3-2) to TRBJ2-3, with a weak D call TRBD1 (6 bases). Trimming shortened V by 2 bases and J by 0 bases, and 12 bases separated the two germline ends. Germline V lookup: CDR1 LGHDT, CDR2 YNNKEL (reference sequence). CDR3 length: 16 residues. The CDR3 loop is CASSQRQGKSTDTQYF. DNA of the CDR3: TGTGCCAGCAGCCAAAGGCAGGGGAAGAGCACAGATACGCAGTATTTT.

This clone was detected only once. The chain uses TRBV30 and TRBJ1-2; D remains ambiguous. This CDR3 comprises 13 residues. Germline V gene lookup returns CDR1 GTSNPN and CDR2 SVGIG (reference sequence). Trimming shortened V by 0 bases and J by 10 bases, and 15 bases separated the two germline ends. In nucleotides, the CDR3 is TGTGCCTGGAGTGTCACCCGGCGGGGAATCTACACCTTC. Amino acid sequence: CAWSVTRRGIYTF. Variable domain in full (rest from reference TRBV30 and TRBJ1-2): SQTIHQWPATLVQPVGSPLSLECTVEGTSNPNLYWYRQAAGRGLQLLFYSVGIGQISSEVPQNLSASRPQDRQFILSSKKLLLSDSGFYLCAWSVTRRGIYTFGSGTRLTVV.

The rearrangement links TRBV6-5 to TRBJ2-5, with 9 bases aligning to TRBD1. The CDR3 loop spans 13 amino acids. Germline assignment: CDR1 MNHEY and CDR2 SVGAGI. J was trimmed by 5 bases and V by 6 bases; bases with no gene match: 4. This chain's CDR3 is CASRQGAGETQYF. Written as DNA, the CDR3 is TGTGCCAGCAGACAGGGGGCTGGGGAGACCCAGTACTTC.

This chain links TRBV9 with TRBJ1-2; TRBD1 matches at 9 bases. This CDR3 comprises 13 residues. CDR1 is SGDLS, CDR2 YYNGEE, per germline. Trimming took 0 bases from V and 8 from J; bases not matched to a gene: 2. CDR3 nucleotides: TGTGCCAGCAGCGTAGCTACAGGGGGCGGCTACACCTTC. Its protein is CASSVATGGGYTF.

The CDR3 here is CASSARGGSNSPLHF. CDR3 bases: TGTGCCAGCAGTGCCCGGGGGGGTTCTAATTCACCCCTCCACTTT. The chain combines TRBV9 with TRBJ1-6, with TRBD1 as a possible D gene (5 bases). Looked up from germline, CDR1 is SGDLS and CDR2 is YYNGEE. Trimming removed 5 bases at V and 6 bases at J, with 15 bases between. CDR3 length: 15 residues.

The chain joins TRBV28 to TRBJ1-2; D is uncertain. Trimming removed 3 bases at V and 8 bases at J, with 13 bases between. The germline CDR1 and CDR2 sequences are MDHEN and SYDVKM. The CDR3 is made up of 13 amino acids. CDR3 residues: CASSLESPRGYTF. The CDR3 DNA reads TGTGCCAGCAGTTTGGAGAGCCCGAGGGGCTACACCTTC.

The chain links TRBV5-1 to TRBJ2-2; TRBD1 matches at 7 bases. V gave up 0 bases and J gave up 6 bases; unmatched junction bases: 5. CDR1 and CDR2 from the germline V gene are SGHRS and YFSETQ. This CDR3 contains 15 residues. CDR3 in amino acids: CASSLGQGRAGELFF. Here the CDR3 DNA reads TGCGCCAGCAGCTTGGGACAGGGAAGGGCCGGGGAGCTGTTTTTT.

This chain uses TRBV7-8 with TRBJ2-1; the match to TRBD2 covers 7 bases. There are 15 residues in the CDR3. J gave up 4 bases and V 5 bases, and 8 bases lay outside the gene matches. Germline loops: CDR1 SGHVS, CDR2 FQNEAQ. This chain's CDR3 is CASSPRSSGYNEQFF. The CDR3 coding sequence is TGTGCCAGCAGCCCCCGGAGTAGCGGGTACAATGAGCAGTTCTTC.

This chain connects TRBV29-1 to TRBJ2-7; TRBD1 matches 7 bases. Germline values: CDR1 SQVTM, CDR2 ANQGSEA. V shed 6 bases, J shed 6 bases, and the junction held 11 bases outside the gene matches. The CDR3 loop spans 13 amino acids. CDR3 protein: CSVALKGAGEQYF. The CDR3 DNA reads TGCAGCGTCGCGCTGAAGGGGGCAGGCGAGCAGTACTTC.

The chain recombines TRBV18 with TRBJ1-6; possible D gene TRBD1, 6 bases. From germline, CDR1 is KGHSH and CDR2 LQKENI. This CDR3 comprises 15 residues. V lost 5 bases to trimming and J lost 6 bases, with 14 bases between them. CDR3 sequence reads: CASSFRTVGNSPLHF. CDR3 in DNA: TGTGCCAGCTCATTCCGGACAGTCGGTAATTCACCCCTCCACTTT.

The CDR3 DNA reads TGCGCCAGCAGCTTGTCACAGGGGACCGTGGGAAAACTGTTTTTT. Translating gives CASSLSQGTVGKLFF. The J gene is TRBJ1-4, the V gene TRBV5-1; 7 bases line up with TRBD1. Germline V lookup: CDR1 SGHRS, CDR2 YFSETQ. V shed 1 base and J 10 bases; nucleotides not matched to a gene: 10. CDR3 size: 15 residues.

The CDR3 loop reads CAWSSSFDQPQHF. CDR3 in DNA: TGTGCCTGGAGTTCCAGTTTCGATCAGCCCCAGCATTTT. The gene calls are TRBV30 and TRBJ1-5, with D hard to call. V lost 2 bases to trimming and J lost 5 bases, with 10 bases between them. This CDR3 is built from 13 residues. Germline loops: CDR1 GTSNPN, CDR2 SVGIG (reference sequence).

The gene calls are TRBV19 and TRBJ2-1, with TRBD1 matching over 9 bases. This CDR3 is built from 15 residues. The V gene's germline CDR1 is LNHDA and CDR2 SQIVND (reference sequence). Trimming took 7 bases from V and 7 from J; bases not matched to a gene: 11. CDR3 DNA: TGTGCCAGTACTCAAGCCCGGGACAGGGTGAATGAGCAGTTCTTC. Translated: CASTQARDRVNEQFF.

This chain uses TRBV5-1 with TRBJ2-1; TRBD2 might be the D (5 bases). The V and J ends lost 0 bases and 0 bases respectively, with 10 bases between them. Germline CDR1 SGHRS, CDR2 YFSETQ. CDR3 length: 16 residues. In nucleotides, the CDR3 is TGCGCCAGCAGCTTGGAAGGCGGGCGCTCCTACAATGAGCAGTTCTTC. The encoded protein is CASSLEGGRSYNEQFF. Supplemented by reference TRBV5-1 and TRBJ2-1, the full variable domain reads KAGVTQTPRYLIKTRGQQVTLSCSPISGHRSVSWYQQTPGQGLQFLFEYFSETQRNKGNFPGRFSGRQFSNSRSEMNVSTLELGDSALYLCASSLEGGRSYNEQFFGPGTRLTVL.

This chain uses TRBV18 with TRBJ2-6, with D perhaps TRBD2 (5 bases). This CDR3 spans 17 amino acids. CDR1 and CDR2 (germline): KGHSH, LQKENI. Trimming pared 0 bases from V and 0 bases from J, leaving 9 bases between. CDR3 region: CASSPPEGRSGANVLTF. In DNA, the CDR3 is TGTGCCAGCTCACCACCTGAGGGCCGCTCTGGGGCCAACGTCCTGACTTTC.

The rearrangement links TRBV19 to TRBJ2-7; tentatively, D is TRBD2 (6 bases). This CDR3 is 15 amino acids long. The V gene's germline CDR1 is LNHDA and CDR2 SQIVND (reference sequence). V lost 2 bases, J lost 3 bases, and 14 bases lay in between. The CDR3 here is CASSIFGTDNYEQYF. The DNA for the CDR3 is TGTGCCAGTAGTATATTTGGGACTGACAACTACGAGCAGTACTTC.

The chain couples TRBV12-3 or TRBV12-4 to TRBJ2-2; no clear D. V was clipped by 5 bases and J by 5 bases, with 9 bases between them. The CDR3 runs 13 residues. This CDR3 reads CASSPYETGELFF. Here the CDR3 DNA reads TGTGCCAGCAGTCCTTACGAGACCGGGGAGCTGTTTTTT.

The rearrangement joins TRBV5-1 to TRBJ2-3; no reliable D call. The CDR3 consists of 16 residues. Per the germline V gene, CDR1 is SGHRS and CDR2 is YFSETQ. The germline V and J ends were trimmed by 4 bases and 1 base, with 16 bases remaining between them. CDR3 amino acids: CASSPSLAVGTDTQYF. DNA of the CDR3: TGCGCCAGCAGCCCTTCTCTGGCGGTGGGCACAGATACGCAGTATTTT.

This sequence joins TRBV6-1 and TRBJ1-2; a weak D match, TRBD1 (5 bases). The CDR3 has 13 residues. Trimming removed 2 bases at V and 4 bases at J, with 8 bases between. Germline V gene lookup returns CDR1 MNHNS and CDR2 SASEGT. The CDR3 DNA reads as TGTGCCAGCAGTGAACAGGGCGGCTATGGCTACACCTTC. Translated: CASSEQGGYGYTF.

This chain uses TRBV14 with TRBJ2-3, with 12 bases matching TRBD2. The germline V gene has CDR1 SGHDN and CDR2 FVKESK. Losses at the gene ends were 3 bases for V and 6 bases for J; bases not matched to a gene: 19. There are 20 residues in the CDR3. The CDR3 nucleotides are TGTGCCAGCAGCCATATGGAGACTTGGACTAGCGGGAAAGCCACGGATACGCAGTATTTT. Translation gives CASSHMETWTSGKATDTQYF.

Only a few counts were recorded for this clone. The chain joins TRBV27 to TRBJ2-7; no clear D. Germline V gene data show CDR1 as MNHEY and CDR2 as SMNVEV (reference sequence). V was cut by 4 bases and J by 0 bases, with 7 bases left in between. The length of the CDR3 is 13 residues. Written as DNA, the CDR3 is TGTGCCAGCAGTTCAGGCTACTCCTACGAGCAGTACTTC. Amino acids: CASSSGYSYEQYF.

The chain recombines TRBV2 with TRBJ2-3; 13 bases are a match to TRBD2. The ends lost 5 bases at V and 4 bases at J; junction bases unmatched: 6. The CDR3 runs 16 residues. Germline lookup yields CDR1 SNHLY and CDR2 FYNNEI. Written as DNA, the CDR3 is TGTGCCAGCAGTAAGGGACTAGCGGGAACTTCAGATACGCAGTATTTT. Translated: CASSKGLAGTSDTQYF.

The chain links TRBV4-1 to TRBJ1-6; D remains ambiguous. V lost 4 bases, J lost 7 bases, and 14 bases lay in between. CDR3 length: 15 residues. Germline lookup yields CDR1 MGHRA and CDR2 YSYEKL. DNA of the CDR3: TGCGCCAGCAGCCCTCCCGGGAGAGCGAATTCACCCCTCCACTTT. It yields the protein CASSPPGRANSPLHF.

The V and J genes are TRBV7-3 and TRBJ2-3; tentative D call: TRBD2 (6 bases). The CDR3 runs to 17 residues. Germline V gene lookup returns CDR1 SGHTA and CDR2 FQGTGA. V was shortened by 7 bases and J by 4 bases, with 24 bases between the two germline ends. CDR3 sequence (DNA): TGTGCCAGCACGAACCAAGTACTAGCAGGTGTCCCAGATACGCAGTATTTT. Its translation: CASTNQVLAGVPDTQYF.

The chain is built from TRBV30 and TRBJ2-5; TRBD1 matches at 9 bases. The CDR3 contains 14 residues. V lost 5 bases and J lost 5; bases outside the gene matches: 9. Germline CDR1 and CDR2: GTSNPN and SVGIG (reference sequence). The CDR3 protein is CAWGPGTGRETQYF. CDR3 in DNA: TGTGCCTGGGGCCCTGGGACAGGGAGGGAGACCCAGTACTTC.